What follows describes a single T cell receptor (beta chain). The data stem from a study of blood T cell repertoires in COVID-19. Generated by immunoSEQ multiplex PCR, the TCRdb table keeps only in-frame clones and is missing some. The sample has hundreds of thousands of clones; approximately 82% are singletons. V was pared by 7 bases and J by 4 bases, with 15 bases of the junction left unmatched. The CDR3 contains 17 residues. The germline V gene has CDR1 LGHNA and CDR2 YNFKEQ. This clonotype originated in a woman older than 75 with acute or convalescent COVID-19. V and J are TRBV4-2 and TRBJ2-2; 7 nucleotides match TRBD1. The specimen sequenced was peripheral blood. CDR3 bases: TGTGCCAGCAAACTGACAGGGAACCTCGTAACCACCGGGGAGCTGTTTTTT. Translation: CASKLTGNLVTTGELFF.